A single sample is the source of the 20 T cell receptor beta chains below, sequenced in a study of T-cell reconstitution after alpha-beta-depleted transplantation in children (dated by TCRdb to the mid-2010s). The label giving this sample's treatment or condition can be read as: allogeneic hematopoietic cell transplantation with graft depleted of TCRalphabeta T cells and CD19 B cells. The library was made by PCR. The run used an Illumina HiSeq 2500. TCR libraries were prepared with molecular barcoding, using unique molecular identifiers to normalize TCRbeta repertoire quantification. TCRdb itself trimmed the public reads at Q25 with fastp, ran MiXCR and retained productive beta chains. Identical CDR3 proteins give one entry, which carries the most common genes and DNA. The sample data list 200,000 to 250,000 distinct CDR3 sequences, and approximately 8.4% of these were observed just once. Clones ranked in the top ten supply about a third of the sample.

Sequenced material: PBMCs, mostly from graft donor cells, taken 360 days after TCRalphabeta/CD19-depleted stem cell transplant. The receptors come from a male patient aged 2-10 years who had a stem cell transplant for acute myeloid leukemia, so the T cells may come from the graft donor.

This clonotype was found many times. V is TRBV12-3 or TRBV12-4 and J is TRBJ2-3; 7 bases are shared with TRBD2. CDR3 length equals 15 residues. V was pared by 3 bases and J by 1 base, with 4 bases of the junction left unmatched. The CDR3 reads CASSFRAGGTDTQYF. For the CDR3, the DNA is TGTGCCAGCAGTTTTCGGGCGGGAGGCACAGATACGCAGTATTTT.

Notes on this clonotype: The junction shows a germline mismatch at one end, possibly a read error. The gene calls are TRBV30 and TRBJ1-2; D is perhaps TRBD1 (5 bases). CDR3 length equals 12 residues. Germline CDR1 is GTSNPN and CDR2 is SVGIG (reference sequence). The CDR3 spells CTSATVGRGYTF. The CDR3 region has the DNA TGCACGTCCGCGACAGTCGGGCGAGGCTACACCTTC.

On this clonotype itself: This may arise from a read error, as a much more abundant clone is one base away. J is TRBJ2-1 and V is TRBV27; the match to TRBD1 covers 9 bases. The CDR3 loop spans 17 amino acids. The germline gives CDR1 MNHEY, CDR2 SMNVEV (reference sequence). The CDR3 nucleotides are TGTGCCAGCAGCCCCTATACCGGGACAGGGTGGGGCAATGCGCAGTTCTTC. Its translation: CASSPYTGTGWGNAQFF.

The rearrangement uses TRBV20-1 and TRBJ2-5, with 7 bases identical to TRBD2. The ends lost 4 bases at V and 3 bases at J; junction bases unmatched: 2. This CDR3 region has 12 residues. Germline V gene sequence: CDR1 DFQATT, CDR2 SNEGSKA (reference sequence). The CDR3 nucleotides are TGCAGTGCTACTAGCGGCGAAGAGACCCAGTACTTC. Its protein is CSATSGEETQYF.

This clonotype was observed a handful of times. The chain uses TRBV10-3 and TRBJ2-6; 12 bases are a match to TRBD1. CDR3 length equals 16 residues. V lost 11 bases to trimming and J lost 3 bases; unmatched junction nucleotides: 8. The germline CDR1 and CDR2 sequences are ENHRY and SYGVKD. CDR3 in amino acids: CASAGTGGNGANVLTF. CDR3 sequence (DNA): TGTGCCTCCGCAGGGACAGGGGGCAATGGGGCCAACGTCCTGACTTTC.

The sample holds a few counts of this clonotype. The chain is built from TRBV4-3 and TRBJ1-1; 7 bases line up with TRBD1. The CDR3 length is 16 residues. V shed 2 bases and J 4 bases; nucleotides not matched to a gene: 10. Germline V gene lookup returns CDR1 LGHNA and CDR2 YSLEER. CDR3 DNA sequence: TGCGCCAGCAGCCAACGTACAGGGGCCCGACCCACTGAAGCTTTCTTT. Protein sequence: CASSQRTGARPTEAFF.

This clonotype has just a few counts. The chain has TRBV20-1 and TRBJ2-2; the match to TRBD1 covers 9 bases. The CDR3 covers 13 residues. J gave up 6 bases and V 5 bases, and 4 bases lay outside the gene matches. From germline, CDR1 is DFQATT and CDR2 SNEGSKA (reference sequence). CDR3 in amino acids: CSAHTGGSGELFF. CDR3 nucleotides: TGCAGTGCTCATACAGGGGGCTCCGGGGAGCTGTTTTTT.

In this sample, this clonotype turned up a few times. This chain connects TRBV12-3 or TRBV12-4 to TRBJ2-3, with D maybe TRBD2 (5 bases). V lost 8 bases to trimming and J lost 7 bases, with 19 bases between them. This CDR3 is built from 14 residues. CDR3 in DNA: TGTGCCAGCCCTTATGAGGGTGACCCTAATACGCAGTATTTT. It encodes CASPYEGDPNTQYF.

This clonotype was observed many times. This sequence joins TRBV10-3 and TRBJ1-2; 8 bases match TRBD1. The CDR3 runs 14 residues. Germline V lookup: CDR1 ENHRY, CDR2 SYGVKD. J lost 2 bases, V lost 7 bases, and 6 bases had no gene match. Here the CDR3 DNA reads TGTGCCATCACCAGGACAGGGACGAACTATGGCTACACCTTC. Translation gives CAITRTGTNYGYTF.

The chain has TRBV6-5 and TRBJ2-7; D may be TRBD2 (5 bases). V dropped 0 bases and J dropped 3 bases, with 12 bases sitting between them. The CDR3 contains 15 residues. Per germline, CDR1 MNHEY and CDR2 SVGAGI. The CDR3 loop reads CASSYSGRGGYEQYF. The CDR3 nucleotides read TGTGCCAGCAGTTACTCGGGCCGGGGTGGCTACGAGCAGTACTTC.

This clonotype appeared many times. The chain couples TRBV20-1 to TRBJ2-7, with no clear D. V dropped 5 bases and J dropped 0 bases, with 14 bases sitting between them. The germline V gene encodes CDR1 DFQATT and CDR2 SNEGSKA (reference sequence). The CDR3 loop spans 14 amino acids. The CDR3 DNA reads TGCAGTGCTCACCACGTTGCGGACTCCTACGAGCAGTACTTC. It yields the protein CSAHHVADSYEQYF.

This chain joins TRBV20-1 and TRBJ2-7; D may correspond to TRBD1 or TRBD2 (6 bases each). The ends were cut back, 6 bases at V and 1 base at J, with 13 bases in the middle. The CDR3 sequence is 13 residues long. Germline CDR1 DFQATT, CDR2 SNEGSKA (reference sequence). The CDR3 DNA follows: TGCAGTGCCCTGAAAGGGGGGTCCTACGAGCAGTACGTC. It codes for CSALKGGSYEQYV.

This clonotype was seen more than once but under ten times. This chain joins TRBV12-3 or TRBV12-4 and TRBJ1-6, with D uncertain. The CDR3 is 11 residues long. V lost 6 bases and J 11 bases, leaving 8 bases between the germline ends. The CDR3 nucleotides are TGTGCCAGCAGCCAAGGGACACCCCTCCACTTT. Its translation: CASSQGTPLHF.

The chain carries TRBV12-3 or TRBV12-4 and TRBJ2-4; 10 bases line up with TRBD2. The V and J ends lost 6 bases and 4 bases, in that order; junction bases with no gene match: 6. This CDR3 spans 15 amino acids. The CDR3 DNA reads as TGTGCCAGCAGCCCTGGGGGACTAGCGAAAAACATTCAGTACTTC. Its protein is CASSPGGLAKNIQYF.

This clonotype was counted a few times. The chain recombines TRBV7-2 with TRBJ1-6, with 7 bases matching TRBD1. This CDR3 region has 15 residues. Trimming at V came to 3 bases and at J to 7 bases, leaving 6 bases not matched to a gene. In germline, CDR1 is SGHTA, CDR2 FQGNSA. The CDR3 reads CASSFREGANSPLHF. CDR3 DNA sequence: TGTGCCAGCAGCTTCCGGGAGGGGGCCAATTCACCCCTCCACTTT.

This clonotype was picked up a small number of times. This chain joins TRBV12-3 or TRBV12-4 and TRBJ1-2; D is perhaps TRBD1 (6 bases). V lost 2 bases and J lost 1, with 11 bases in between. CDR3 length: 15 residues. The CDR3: CASSLIGGLNYGYTF. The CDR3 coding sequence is TGTGCCAGCAGTTTAATAGGGGGGCTTAACTATGGCTACACCTTC.

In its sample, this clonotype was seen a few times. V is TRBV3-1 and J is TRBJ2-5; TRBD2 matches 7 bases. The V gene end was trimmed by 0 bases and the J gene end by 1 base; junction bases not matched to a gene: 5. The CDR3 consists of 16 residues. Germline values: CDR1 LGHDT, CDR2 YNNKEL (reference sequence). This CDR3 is CASSQEWSSGQETQYF. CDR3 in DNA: TGTGCCAGCAGCCAAGAGTGGTCTAGCGGCCAAGAGACCCAGTACTTC.

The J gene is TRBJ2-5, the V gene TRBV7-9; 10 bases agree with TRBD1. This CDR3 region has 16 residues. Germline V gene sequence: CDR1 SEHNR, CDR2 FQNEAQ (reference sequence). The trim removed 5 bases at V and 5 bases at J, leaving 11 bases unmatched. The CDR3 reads CASSTLAGGQGETQYF. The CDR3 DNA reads TGTGCCAGCAGCACCCTAGCAGGGGGACAGGGGGAGACCCAGTACTTC.

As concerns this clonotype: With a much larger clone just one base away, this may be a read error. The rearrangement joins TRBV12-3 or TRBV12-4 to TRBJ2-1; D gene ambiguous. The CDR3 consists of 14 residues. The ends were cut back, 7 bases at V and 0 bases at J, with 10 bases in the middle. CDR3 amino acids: CASNFFGSYNEQFF. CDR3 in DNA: TGTGCCAGCAATTTTTTCGGCTCCTACAATGAGCAGTTCTTC.

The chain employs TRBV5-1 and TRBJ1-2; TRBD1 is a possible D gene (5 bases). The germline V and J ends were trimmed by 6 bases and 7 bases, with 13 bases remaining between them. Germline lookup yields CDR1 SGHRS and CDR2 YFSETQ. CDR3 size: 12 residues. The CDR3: CASTSGTGGYTF. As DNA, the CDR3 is TGCGCCAGCACGAGCGGGACCGGTGGCTACACCTTC.